This T cell receptor beta chain was found in a study of T cell repertoires in cytomegalovirus infection. From the reads, TCRdb called clonotypes with MiXCR, one entry per CDR3 protein. The sample contains fewer than 850,000 distinct CDR3 sequences, about 28% of which appear only once. This clonotype has more than one count but fewer than ten. Its antigen is unidentified. CDR3 size: 14 residues. Germline V CDR1 and CDR2: SEHNR, FQNEAQ (reference sequence). The V gene lost 7 bases and the J gene lost 5 bases, with 15 bases spanning the gap. The chain is built from TRBV7-9 and TRBJ2-4; D may correspond to TRBD1 or TRBD2 (6 bases each). This TCR was sampled from a human donor in good health (CMV status not recorded). Some clones in this sample may be carry-over from other donors' samples. The input for sequencing was cultured CD8+ T cells from PBMCs, taken from culture after CMV antigen stimulation. CDR3 sequence reads: CASTKRGDENIQYF. The DNA of the CDR3 is TGTGCCAGCACCAAAAGGGGGGACGAAAACATTCAGTACTTC.